This TCR beta chain emerged from a study of PD-L1 blockade in urothelial cancer. In the study overall: Most of the roughly 29 patients were men whose urothelial cancer was bladder-origin. Reported median T cell count for blood samples was approximately 140,000. Study-wide results and limits: Tumor-associated clones in the blood of durable-benefit patients grew more at 3 weeks.

Sequencing was performed with immunoSEQ multiplex PCR; in TCRdb, only in-frame clones are kept and a portion is missing. In the table there are 45,000 or so clones, nearly 90% of which are singletons. Time point of the sample: pretreatment peripheral blood. Per the germline V gene, CDR1 is LNHDA and CDR2 is SQIVND (reference sequence). V was clipped by 5 bases and J by 5 bases, with 22 bases between them. CDR3 length: 17 residues. As concerns this clone: Its cognate antigen is unknown.

The starting material was PBMCs, obtained around atezolizumab (anti-PD-L1) treatment. The J gene is TRBJ1-5, the V gene TRBV19; a weak D match, TRBD1 (5 bases). The source is a donor at least 40 years old with urothelial cancer. In nucleotides, the CDR3 is TGTGCCAGTAGTGTTGGGGCAGGGAGGTTTGGGCATCAGCCCCAGCATTTT. Its translation is CASSVGAGRFGHQPQHF. The full variable domain, completed using reference TRBV19 and TRBJ1-5, is DGGITQSPKYLFRKEGQNVTLSCEQNLNHDAMYWYRQDPGQGLRLIYYSQIVNDFQKGDIAEGYSVSREKKESFPLTVTSAQKNPTAFYLCASSVGAGRFGHQPQHFGDGTRLSIL.